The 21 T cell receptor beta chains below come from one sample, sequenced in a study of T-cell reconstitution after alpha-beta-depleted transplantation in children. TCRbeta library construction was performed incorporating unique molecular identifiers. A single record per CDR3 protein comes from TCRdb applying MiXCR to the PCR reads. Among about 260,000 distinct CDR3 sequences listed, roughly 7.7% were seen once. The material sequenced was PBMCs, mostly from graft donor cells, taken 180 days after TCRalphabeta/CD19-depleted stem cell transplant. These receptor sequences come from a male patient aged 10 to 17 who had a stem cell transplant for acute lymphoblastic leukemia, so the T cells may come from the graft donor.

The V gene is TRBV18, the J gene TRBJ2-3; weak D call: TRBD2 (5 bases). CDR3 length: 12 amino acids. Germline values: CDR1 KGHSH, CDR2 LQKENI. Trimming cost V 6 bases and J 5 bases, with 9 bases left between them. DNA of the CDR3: TGTGCCAGCTCGATGGAGGAAGATACGCAGTATTTT. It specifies CASSMEEDTQYF.

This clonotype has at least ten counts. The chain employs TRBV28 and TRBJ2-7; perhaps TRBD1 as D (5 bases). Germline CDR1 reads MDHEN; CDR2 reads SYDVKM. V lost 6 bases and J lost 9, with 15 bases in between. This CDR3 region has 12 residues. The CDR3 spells CASRPGHARQYF. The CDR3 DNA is TGTGCCAGCAGACCTGGACATGCCCGGCAGTACTTC.

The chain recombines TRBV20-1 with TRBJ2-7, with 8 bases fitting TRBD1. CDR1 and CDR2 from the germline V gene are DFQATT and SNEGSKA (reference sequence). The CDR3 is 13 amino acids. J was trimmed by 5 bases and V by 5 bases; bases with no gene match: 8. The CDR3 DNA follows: TGCAGTGCTGGGGACAGGTTACAGGACGAGCAGTACTTC. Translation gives CSAGDRLQDEQYF.

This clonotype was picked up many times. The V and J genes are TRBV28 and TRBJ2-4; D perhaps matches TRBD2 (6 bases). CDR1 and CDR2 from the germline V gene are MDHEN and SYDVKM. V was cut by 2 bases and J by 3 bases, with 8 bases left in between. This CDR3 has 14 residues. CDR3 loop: CASSLLGLKNIQYF. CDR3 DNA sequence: TGTGCCAGCAGTTTACTGGGACTCAAAAACATTCAGTACTTC.

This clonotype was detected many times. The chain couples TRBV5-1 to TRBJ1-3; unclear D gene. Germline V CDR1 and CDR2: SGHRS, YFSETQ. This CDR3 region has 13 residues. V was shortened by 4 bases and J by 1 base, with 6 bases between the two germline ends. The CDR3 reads CASSRASGNTIYF. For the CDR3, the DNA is TGCGCCAGCAGCAGGGCATCTGGAAACACCATATATTTT.

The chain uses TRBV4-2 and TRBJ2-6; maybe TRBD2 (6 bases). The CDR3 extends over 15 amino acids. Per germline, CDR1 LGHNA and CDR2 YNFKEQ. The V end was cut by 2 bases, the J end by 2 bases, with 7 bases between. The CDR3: CASSQWGAGANVLTF. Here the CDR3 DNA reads TGTGCCAGCAGCCAATGGGGGGCTGGGGCCAACGTCCTGACTTTC.

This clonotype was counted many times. Here the CDR3 DNA reads TGCAGCGGCCTTGGGCTAAACACCGGGGAGCTGTTTTTT. This sequence encodes CSGLGLNTGELFF. The chain is built from TRBV29-1 and TRBJ2-2; D gene uncertain. The length of the CDR3 is 13 residues. Trimming removed 7 bases at V and 2 bases at J, with 11 bases between. CDR1 is SQVTM and CDR2 is ANQGSEA in the germline V gene.

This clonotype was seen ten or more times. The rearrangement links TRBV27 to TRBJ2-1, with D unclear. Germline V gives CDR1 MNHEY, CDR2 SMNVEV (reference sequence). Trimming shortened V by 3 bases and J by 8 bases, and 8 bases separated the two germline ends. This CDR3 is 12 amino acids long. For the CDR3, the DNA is TGTGCCAGCAGTTTCGGCCCTCATGAGCAGTTCTTC. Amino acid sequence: CASSFGPHEQFF.

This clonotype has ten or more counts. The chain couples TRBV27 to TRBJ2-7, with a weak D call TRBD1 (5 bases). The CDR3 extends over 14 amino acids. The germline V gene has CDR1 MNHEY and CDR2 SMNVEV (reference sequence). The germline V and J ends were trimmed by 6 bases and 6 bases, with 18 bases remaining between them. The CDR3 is CASRTARRLSEQYF. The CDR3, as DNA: TGTGCCAGCAGGACAGCGCGCCGGTTGTCCGAGCAGTACTTC.

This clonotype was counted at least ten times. The CDR3 reads CASSRGLAGDPKNNEQFF. DNA of the CDR3: TGTGCCAGCAGCCGCGGACTAGCGGGGGACCCGAAAAACAATGAGCAGTTCTTC. The chain recombines TRBV4-2 with TRBJ2-1; TRBD2 aligns across 13 bases. The V and J ends lost 4 bases and 5 bases, in that order; junction bases with no gene match: 11. The CDR3 is made up of 18 amino acids. CDR1 and CDR2 from the germline V gene are LGHNA and YNFKEQ.

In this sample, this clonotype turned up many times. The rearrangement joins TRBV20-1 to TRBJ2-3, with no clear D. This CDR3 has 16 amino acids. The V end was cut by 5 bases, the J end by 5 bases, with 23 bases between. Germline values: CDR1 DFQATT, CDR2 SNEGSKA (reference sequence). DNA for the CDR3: TGCAGTGCTCCTATAACACCGGGCCCATGGGAAGATACGCAGTATTTT. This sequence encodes CSAPITPGPWEDTQYF.

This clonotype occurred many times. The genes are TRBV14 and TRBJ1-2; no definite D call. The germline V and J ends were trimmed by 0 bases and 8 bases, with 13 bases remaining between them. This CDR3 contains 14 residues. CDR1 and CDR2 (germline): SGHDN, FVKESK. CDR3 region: CASSQERIPSGYTF. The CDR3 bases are TGTGCCAGCAGCCAAGAGAGGATACCATCGGGCTACACCTTC.

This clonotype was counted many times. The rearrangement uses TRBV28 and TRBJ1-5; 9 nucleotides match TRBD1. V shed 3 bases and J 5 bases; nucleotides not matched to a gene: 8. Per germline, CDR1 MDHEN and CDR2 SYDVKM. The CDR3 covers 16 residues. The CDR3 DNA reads TGTGCCAGCAGTTTCCATAAACAGGGGGCGTATCAGCCCCAGCATTTT. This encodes CASSFHKQGAYQPQHF.

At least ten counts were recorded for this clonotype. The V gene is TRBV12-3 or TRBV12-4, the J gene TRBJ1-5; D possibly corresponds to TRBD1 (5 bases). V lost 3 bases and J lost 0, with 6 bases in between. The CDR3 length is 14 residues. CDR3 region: CASSLDNSNQPQHF. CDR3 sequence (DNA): TGTGCCAGCAGTTTGGACAATAGCAATCAGCCCCAGCATTTT.

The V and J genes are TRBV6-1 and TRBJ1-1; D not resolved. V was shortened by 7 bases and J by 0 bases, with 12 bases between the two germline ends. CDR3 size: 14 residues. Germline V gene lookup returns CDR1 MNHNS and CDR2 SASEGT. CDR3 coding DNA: TGTGCCAGCACCGCCGGAGTTATGAACACTGAAGCTTTCTTT. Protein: CASTAGVMNTEAFF.

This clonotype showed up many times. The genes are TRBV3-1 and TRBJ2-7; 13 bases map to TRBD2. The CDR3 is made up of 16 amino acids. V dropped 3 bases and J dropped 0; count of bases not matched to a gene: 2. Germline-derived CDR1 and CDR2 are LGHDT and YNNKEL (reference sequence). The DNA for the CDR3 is TGTGCCAGCAGCCAGGGACTAGCGGGAAGCTCCTACGAGCAGTACTTC. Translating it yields CASSQGLAGSSYEQYF.

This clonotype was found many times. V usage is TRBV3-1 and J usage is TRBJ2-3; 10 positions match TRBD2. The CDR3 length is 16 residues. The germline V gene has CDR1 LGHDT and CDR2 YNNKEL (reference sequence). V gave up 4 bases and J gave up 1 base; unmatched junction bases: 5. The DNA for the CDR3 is TGTGCCAGCAGCCTTCTAGCGGGAGTGGGCACAGATACGCAGTATTTT. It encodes CASSLLAGVGTDTQYF.

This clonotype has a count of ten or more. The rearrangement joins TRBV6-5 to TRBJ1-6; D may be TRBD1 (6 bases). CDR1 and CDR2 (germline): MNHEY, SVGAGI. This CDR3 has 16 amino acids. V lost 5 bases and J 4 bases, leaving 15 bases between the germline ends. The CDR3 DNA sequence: TGTGCCAGCAGTCGCTCCAACAGGGCATATAATTCACCCCTCCACTTT. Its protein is CASSRSNRAYNSPLHF.

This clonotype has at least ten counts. CDR3 bases: TGTGCCAGCAGCTTAGGTCCGGGGATGTCTGGAAACACCATATATTTT. Translation: CASSLGPGMSGNTIYF. This chain connects TRBV13 to TRBJ1-3; D call uncertain. V was trimmed by 0 bases and J by 1 base, leaving 10 bases between them. The CDR3 consists of 16 residues. Germline V lookup: CDR1 PRHDT, CDR2 FYEKMQ (reference sequence).

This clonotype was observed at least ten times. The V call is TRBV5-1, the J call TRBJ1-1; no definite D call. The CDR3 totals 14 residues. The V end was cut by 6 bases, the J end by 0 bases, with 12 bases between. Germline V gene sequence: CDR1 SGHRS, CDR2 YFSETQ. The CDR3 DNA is TGCGCCAGCATGGTGGAGTTCGTGAACACTGAAGCTTTCTTT. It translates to CASMVEFVNTEAFF.

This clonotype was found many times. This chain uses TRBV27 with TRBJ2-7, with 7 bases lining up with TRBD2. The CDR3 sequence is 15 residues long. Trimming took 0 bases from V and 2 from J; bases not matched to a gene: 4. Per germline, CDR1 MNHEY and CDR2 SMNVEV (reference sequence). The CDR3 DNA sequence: TGTGCCAGCAGTTTATCCGGGGGGAGTCCCTACGAGCAGTACTTC. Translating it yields CASSLSGGSPYEQYF.